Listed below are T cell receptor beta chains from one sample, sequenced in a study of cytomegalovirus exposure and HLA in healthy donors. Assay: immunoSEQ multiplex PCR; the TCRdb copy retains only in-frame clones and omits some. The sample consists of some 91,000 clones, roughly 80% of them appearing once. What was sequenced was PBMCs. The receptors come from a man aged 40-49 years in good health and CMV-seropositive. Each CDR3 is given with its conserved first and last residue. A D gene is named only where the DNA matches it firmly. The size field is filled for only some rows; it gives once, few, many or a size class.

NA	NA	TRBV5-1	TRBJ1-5	CASNPDGDSNQPQHF	TGCGCCAGCAATCCTGACGGAGATAGCAATCAGCCCCAGCATTTT
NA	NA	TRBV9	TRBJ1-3	CASSTLIGFSGNTIYF	TGTGCCAGCAGCACCCTGATCGGGTTTTCTGGAAACACCATATATTTT
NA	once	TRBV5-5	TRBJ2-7	CASSFGRGLYEQYF	TGTGCCAGCAGCTTCGGAAGGGGACTCTACGAGCAGTACTTC
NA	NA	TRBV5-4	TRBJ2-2	CASSLRQRPTGELFF	TGTGCCAGCAGCTTGAGACAGAGGCCCACCGGGGAGCTGTTTTTT
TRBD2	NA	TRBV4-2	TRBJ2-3	CASSLPAGRGAGSDTQYF	TGTGCCAGCAGCCTCCCAGCGGGGCGGGGGGCGGGGTCAGATACGCAGTATTTT
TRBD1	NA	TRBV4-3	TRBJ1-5	CASSQDLRPDRDPSQPQHF	TGCGCCAGCAGCCAAGACTTACGACCGGACAGGGACCCCAGTCAGCCCCAGCATTTT
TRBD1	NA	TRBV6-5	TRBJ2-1	CASSLTGGNEQFF	TGTGCCAGCAGTTTGACAGGGGGCAATGAGCAGTTCTTC
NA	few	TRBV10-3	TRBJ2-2	CAISGTGPTTGELFF	TGTGCCATCAGTGGTACAGGCCCTACAACCGGGGAGCTGTTTTTT
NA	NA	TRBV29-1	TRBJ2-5	CSVVRDLIKETQYF	TGCAGCGTTGTTCGGGACTTGATCAAAGAGACCCAGTACTTC
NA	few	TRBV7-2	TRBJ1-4	CASSLTGGEGEKLFF	TGTGCCAGCAGCTTGACAGGCGGCGAGGGTGAAAAACTGTTTTTT
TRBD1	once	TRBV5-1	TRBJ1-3	CASSTGQPGNTIYF	TGCGCCAGCAGCACGGGACAGCCTGGAAACACCATATATTTT
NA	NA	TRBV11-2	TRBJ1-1	CASSLEVAEAFF	TGTGCCAGCAGCTTAGAAGTAGCGGAAGCTTTCTTT
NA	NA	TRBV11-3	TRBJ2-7	CASSPPNSNEQYF	TGTGCCAGCAGCCCCCCCAACAGTAACGAGCAGTACTTC
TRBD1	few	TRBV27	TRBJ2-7	CASSPGTGRESYEQYF	TGTGCCAGCAGTCCCGGGACAGGTCGAGAATCCTACGAGCAGTACTTC
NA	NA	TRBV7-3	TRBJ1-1	CASSERPHGSGMAFF	TGTGCCAGCAGCGAACGACCCCACGGGTCGGGAATGGCTTTCTTT
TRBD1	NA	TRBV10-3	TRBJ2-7	CASKPGTGGEQYF	TGTGCCAGCAAACCCGGGACAGGGGGCGAGCAGTACTTC
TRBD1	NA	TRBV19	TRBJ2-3	CATGQGYTDTQYF	TGTGCCACTGGACAGGGCTACACAGATACGCAGTATTTT
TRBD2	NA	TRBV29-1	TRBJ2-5	CSVRGRTSGRRQETQYF	TGCAGCGTACGAGGTAGAACTAGCGGGAGGAGGCAAGAGACCCAGTACTTC
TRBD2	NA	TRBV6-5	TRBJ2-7	CASSPTSGRGEQYF	TGTGCCAGCAGTCCTACTAGCGGGAGAGGTGAGCAGTACTTC
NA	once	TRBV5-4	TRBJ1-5	CATQSGNQPQHF	TGTGCAACCCAGTCCGGCAATCAGCCCCAGCATTTT
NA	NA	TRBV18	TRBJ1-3	CASSPDSSGNTIYF	TGTGCCAGCTCACCGGACAGCTCTGGAAACACCATATATTTT
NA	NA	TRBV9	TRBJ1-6	CASSVYPTGNSPLHF	TGTGCCAGCAGCGTATACCCGACAGGTAATTCACCCCTCCACTTT
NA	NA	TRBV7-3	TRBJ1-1	CASSLAAGAGEAFF	TGTGCCAGCAGCTTAGCGGCAGGGGCAGGTGAAGCTTTCTTT
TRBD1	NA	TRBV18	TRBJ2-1	CASSPGGTGLRFEQFF	TGTGCCAGCTCACCGGGAGGGACAGGGCTTAGGTTTGAGCAGTTCTTC
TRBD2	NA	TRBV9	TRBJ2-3	CASSVAHLAGGRNTQYF	TGTGCCAGCAGCGTAGCTCACTTAGCGGGGGGGCGAAATACGCAGTATTTT
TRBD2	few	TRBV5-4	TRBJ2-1	CASSLGGSGTYNEQFF	TGTGCCAGCAGCTTGGGAGGAAGCGGGACTTACAATGAGCAGTTCTTC
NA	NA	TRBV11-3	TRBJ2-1	CASSLQGSYNEQFF	TGTGCCAGCAGCTTACAGGGCTCCTACAATGAGCAGTTCTTC
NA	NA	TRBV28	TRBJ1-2	CASSLGLNYGYTF	TGTGCCAGCAGCTTAGGCCTTAACTATGGCTACACCTTC
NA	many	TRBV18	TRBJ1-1	CASSPYSGDTEAFF	TGTGCCAGCTCACCATACAGCGGGGACACTGAAGCTTTCTTT
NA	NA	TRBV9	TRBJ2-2	CASSVLQGNTGELFF	TGTGCCAGCAGCGTATTACAGGGGAACACCGGGGAGCTGTTTTTT
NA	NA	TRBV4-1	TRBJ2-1	CASSQNSRQITYNEQFF	TGCGCCAGCAGCCAGAATAGCCGACAGATCACCTACAATGAGCAGTTCTTC
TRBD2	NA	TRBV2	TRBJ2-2	CASRLGLSGGELFF	TGTGCCAGCAGGCTGGGACTATCGGGGGGGGAGCTGTTTTTT
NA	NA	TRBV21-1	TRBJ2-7	CASSKSGTGMKNGLPYEQYF	TGTGCCAGCAGCAAAAGCGGAACAGGGATGAAGAACGGGCTACCCTACGAGCAGTACTTC
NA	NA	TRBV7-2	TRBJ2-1	CASRWRGLPYNEQFF	TGTGCCAGCAGATGGCGGGGGCTCCCTTACAATGAGCAGTTCTTC
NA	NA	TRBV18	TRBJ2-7	CASSPPAGSYEQYF	TGTGCCAGCTCACCACCGGCAGGGTCCTACGAGCAGTACTTC
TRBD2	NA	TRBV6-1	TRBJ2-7	CASSGQTSSYEQYF	TGTGCCAGCAGTGGACAGACTAGCTCTTACGAGCAGTACTTC
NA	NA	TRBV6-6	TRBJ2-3	CASSYVSSTDTQYF	TGTGCCAGCAGTTACGTGTCTAGCACAGATACGCAGTATTTT
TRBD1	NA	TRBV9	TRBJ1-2	CASSVPSSGQGADGYTF	TGTGCCAGCAGCGTACCCTCTAGTGGACAGGGGGCGGATGGCTACACCTTC
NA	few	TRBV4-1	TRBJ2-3	CASSQDLGLGRGFTDTQYF	TGCGCCAGCAGCCAAGATTTAGGGTTGGGCAGGGGATTCACAGATACGCAGTATTTT
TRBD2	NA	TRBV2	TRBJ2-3	CASSPGGGGSTDTQYF	TGTGCCAGCAGTCCCGGCGGGGGGGGGAGCACAGATACGCAGTATTTT
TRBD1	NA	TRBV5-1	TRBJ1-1	CASSLGQGITEAFF	TGCGCCAGCAGCTTAGGACAGGGGATCACTGAAGCTTTCTTT
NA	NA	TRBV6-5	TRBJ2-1	CASSYGGSGNPMGQFF	TGTGCCAGCAGTTACGGGGGGTCCGGCAACCCAATGGGGCAGTTCTTC
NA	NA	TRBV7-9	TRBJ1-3	CASSLGEVGNTIYF	TGTGCCAGCAGCTTAGGGGAGGTTGGAAACACCATATATTTT